What follows is one T cell receptor (beta chain) and its context. Sequencing was performed with immunoSEQ multiplex PCR; in TCRdb, only in-frame clones are kept and a portion is missing. The data show around 190,000 clones, with 88% seen just once and 4% to 5% held by the top ten. The data originate from a study of blood T cell repertoires in COVID-19. Germline-derived CDR1 and CDR2 are SGDLS and YYNGEE. Trimming removed 4 bases at V and 6 bases at J, with 16 bases between. The CDR3 extends over 14 amino acids. Sequencing input: peripheral blood. The sequence derives from a human donor in a cohort sampled during active COVID-19. The chain combines TRBV9 with TRBJ1-2; possible D gene TRBD1, 6 bases. The CDR3 here is CASSLTGLGDGYTF. In DNA form, the CDR3 reads TGTGCCAGCAGCCTTACAGGGTTGGGGGATGGCTACACCTTC.